What follows are 11 T cell receptor beta chains derived from one specimen sequenced in a study of CD8+ T cells in alopecia areata. cDNA prepared by RNA extraction and subsequent reverse transcription served as the template for sequencing. Some clones are missing from TCRdb's copy, which holds only in-frame ones; the method was immunoSEQ multiplex PCR. This sample has 150,000 to 200,000 clones, with roughly 61% found just once. Treatment given: oral pan-JAK inhibitor, 5-10 mg twice daily. Sequences were derived from CD8+ T cells sorted from blood, sampled at week 24, from a patient treated with tofacitinib. These receptors were collected from a human donor with alopecia areata.

This chain uses TRBV9 with TRBJ2-2; 10 nucleotides agree with TRBD1. V shed 1 base, J shed 3 bases, and the junction held 3 bases outside the gene matches. The CDR3 extends over 16 amino acids. Germline loops: CDR1 SGDLS, CDR2 YYNGEE. The CDR3 here is CASSVPGTGDTGELFF. The CDR3 DNA reads as TGTGCCAGCAGCGTACCCGGGACAGGGGACACCGGGGAGCTGTTTTTT.

V is TRBV25-1 and J is TRBJ2-2, with TRBD2 identical over 7 bases. The germline V gene encodes CDR1 MGHDK and CDR2 SYGVNS. With V trimmed by 5 bases and J by 5 bases, 2 bases remained unmatched. CDR3 size: 13 residues. The DNA for the CDR3 is TGTGCCAGCAGTCCGGGGGGAACCGGGGAGCTGTTTTTT. It specifies CASSPGGTGELFF.

This clone was seen only a few times. The rearrangement uses TRBV2 and TRBJ2-2; 8 nucleotides align to TRBD1. From germline, CDR1 is SNHLY and CDR2 FYNNEI. V lost 5 bases, J lost 1 base, and 6 bases stayed unmatched. The length of the CDR3 is 16 residues. The CDR3 is CASSTRTGRNTGELFF. The CDR3 nucleotides read TGTGCCAGCAGTACCAGGACAGGGAGGAACACCGGGGAGCTGTTTTTT.

This chain links TRBV4-2 with TRBJ2-3, with a weak D call TRBD2 (5 bases). Germline lookup yields CDR1 LGHNA and CDR2 YNFKEQ. Trimming stripped 3 bases from V and 6 bases from J, with 13 bases between. This CDR3 spans 14 amino acids. The CDR3 DNA sequence: TGTGCCAGCAGCCAGCGAGGAGCGGAGGATACGCAGTATTTT. Its protein product is CASSQRGAEDTQYF.

Only a few counts were recorded for this clone. This chain uses TRBV4-1 with TRBJ2-7; TRBD1 is a possible D gene (6 bases). Germline-derived CDR1 and CDR2 are MGHRA and YSYEKL. CDR3 length: 17 residues. The V end was cut by 5 bases, the J end by 2 bases, with 22 bases between. CDR3 loop: CASSGGNRAFPPYEQYF. CDR3 nucleotides: TGCGCCAGCAGCGGGGGCAACAGGGCCTTTCCTCCCTACGAGCAGTACTTC.

This chain links TRBV4-2 with TRBJ2-6; D not resolved. With 0 bases removed from V and 0 bases from J, the gap between germline ends came to 9 bases. Germline loops: CDR1 LGHNA, CDR2 YNFKEQ. The CDR3 sequence is 17 residues long. The CDR3 is CASSQEDSLSGANVLTF. CDR3 DNA: TGTGCCAGCAGCCAAGAAGATTCGCTCTCTGGGGCCAACGTCCTGACTTTC.

In this sample, this clone turned up once. The V call is TRBV5-6, the J call TRBJ1-3; D call uncertain. This CDR3 comprises 14 residues. Germline values: CDR1 SGHDT, CDR2 YYEEEE. Trimming stripped 3 bases from V and 4 bases from J, with 11 bases between. CDR3 protein: CASSYETVGNTIYF. CDR3 coding DNA: TGTGCCAGCAGCTATGAAACGGTGGGAAACACCATATATTTT.

The chain uses TRBV2 and TRBJ1-1, with D possibly matching TRBD1 (6 bases). The ends were cut back, 7 bases at V and 2 bases at J, with 14 bases in the middle. Germline V lookup: CDR1 SNHLY, CDR2 FYNNEI. This CDR3 spans 14 amino acids. CDR3 protein: CASNGRGQNTEAFF. In nucleotides, the CDR3 is TGTGCCAGCAATGGCAGGGGTCAAAACACTGAAGCTTTCTTT. Together with reference TRBV2 and TRBJ1-1, the CDR3 gives the full variable domain: EPEVTQTPSHQVTQMGQEVILRCVPISNHLYFYWYRQILGQKVEFLVSFYNNEISEKSEIFDDQFSVERPDGSNFTLKIRSTKLEDSAMYFCASNGRGQNTEAFFGQGTRLTVV.

In regard to this clone: Other nucleotide sequences from this sample produce the same CDR3. The V gene is TRBV30, the J gene TRBJ1-1; D call uncertain. CDR1 GTSNPN and CDR2 SVGIG come from the germline V gene (reference sequence). This CDR3 comprises 11 residues. V gave up 3 bases and J gave up 1 base, with 3 bases separating them. The CDR3 is CAWRKNTEAFF. CDR3 coding DNA: TGTGCCTGGAGGAAGAACACTGAAGCTTTCTTT.

V is TRBV19 and J is TRBJ1-1; D may be TRBD1 (5 bases). Trimming took 4 bases from V and 5 from J, leaving 17 bases between them. Per the germline V gene, CDR1 is LNHDA and CDR2 is SQIVND (reference sequence). The CDR3 contains 15 residues. DNA for the CDR3: TGTGCCAGTAGTAAGTGGGCGGGGGAAGTGACTGAAGCTTTCTTT. Encoded protein: CASSKWAGEVTEAFF.

The CDR3 region is CASSIGDRGYNSPLHF. The CDR3 DNA reads as TGTGCCAGCTCCATTGGGGATAGGGGCTATAATTCACCCCTCCACTTT. This chain connects TRBV27 to TRBJ1-6; D is possibly TRBD1 (5 bases). V lost 8 bases and J 3 bases, leaving 17 bases between the germline ends. Germline V CDR1 and CDR2: MNHEY, SMNVEV (reference sequence). The CDR3 covers 16 residues.